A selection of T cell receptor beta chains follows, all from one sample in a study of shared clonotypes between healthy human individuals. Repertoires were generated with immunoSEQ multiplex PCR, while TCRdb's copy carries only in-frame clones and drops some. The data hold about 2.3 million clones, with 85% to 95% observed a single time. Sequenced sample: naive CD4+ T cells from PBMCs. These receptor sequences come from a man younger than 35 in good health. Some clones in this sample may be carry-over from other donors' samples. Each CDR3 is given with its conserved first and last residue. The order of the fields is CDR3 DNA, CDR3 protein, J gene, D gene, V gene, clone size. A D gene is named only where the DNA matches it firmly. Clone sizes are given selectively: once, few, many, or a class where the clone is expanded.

TGTGCCAGCAGCTTAGTTTTGGGACAGGGGAGCGCCGGGGCCAACGTCCTGACTTTC CASSLVLGQGSAGANVLTF TRBJ2-6 TRBD1 TRBV11-2 -
TGCGCCAGCAGCCAAACTAGCGGCTCCTACGAGCAGTACTTC CASSQTSGSYEQYF TRBJ2-7 TRBD2 TRBV5-1 -
TGTGCCAGCAGTCGCGCGGGGTCCTACGAGCAGTACTTC CASSRAGSYEQYF TRBJ2-7 - TRBV28 -
TGTGCCAGCAACCCGGGAGCCATCACCGGGGAGACCCAGTACTTC CASNPGAITGETQYF TRBJ2-5 - TRBV28 -
TGTGCCAGCAGCTTGGTAGGGCAGAGCCCCGGGAAGCAGTACTTC CASSLVGQSPGKQYF TRBJ2-7 - TRBV5-6 -
TGTGCCAGCAGCTTTTCTGACATGCCATCCTACGAGCAGTACTTC CASSFSDMPSYEQYF TRBJ2-7 - TRBV11-2 -
TGTGCCAGCAGCTTAGCGGGCGGACCTAATGAAAAACTGTTTTTT CASSLAGGPNEKLFF TRBJ1-4 - TRBV7-9 -
TGTGCCAGCAGCCCCAGCGGGAACCGCGGAACCGGGGAGCTGTTTTTT CASSPSGNRGTGELFF TRBJ2-2 TRBD2 TRBV7-2 -
TGTGCCAGCTCACCCTTCACTAGCGGGGGCCTACAGGGGTGGCAGTTCTTC CASSPFTSGGLQGWQFF TRBJ2-1 TRBD2 TRBV18 -
TGTGCCAGCACCCCTGGCTCTACAGTGCAGTACTTC CASTPGSTVQYF TRBJ2-7 - TRBV6-1 -
TGTGCCAGCAGTCCCCGGCGCTGGCAGAGCACAGATACGCAGTATTTT CASSPRRWQSTDTQYF TRBJ2-3 - TRBV28 -
TGTGCCAGCACCCCCTGGGGGGGAAACGAGCAGTACTTC CASTPWGGNEQYF TRBJ2-7 TRBD2 TRBV13 -
TGTGCCAGCAGCCCCTTGCAGGGGCCCTCCTACAATGAGCAGTTCTTC CASSPLQGPSYNEQFF TRBJ2-1 - TRBV7-9 -
TGTGCCAGCAGTTTTAGACAGAGAGGAAACACCATATATTTT CASSFRQRGNTIYF TRBJ1-3 - TRBV28 -
TGTGCCAGCAGTGAATCGGGGGACTTGGAGACCCAGTACTTC CASSESGDLETQYF TRBJ2-5 - TRBV25-1 -
TGTGCCAGCAGCAGCCCACACGTGCGGGGCTACACCTTC CASSSPHVRGYTF TRBJ1-2 - TRBV21-1 -
TGTGCCAGCAGAAAACAGGGTCCCCTCACAGATACGCAGTATTTT CASRKQGPLTDTQYF TRBJ2-3 - TRBV28 -
TGTGCCAGCAGCCATGTACTAGCGGGAGGGAATGAGCAGTTCTTC CASSHVLAGGNEQFF TRBJ2-1 TRBD2 TRBV4-2 once
TGCGCCAGCAGCCGGGCTAGCGCGGGGTCCTACAATGAGCAGTTCTTC CASSRASAGSYNEQFF TRBJ2-1 - TRBV5-1 -
TGTGCTAGTGGTTTGGAGGACAGGGTGACCGGGGAGCTGTTTTTT CASGLEDRVTGELFF TRBJ2-2 TRBD1 TRBV12-5 -